These 9 T cell receptor beta chains were all obtained from the same sample, sequenced in a study of T cell repertoires in cytomegalovirus infection. TCRdb analysed the reads with MiXCR anew, one entry per CDR3 protein. The table records 250,000 to 300,000 distinct CDR3 sequences, around 20% of them present only once. Their cognate antigens are unknown. Sequenced here: cultured PBMCs, sampled from culture after CMV antigen stimulation. Receptor source: a human donor in good health (CMV status not recorded). Some clones in this sample may be carry-over from other donors' samples.

This clonotype has only a few counts. The chain employs TRBV4-3 and TRBJ2-1, with 7 nucleotides matching TRBD2. There are 15 residues in the CDR3. Per germline, CDR1 LGHNA and CDR2 YSLEER. V trimming: 1 base; J trimming: 0 bases; junction bases outside the gene matches: 0. The CDR3 reads CASSQGEGSYNEQFF. The CDR3 bases are TGCGCCAGCAGCCAAGGGGAGGGCTCCTACAATGAGCAGTTCTTC.

The V and J genes are TRBV6-5 and TRBJ2-1; 7 bases fit TRBD1. The CDR3 is 15 residues long. CDR1 and CDR2 (germline): MNHEY, SVGAGI. V gave up 7 bases and J gave up 8 bases; unmatched junction bases: 14. Here the CDR3 DNA reads TGTGCCAGCACCAAAACAGGGCAGGGGGTACATGAGCAGTTCTTC. Residues: CASTKTGQGVHEQFF.

A few counts support this clonotype. The chain joins TRBV28 to TRBJ2-1, with 7 bases matching TRBD2. This CDR3 spans 15 amino acids. Losses at the gene ends were 2 bases for V and 6 bases for J; bases not matched to a gene: 7. CDR1 is MDHEN and CDR2 is SYDVKM in the germline V gene. DNA for the CDR3: TGTGCCAGCAGTTTAGTGGGAGGGCCGAGCAATGAGCAGTTCTTC. Its translation is CASSLVGGPSNEQFF.

V and J are TRBV19 and TRBJ2-5, with 9 bases lining up with TRBD2. Germline assignment: CDR1 LNHDA and CDR2 SQIVND (reference sequence). J was trimmed by 5 bases and V by 3 bases; bases with no gene match: 13. The CDR3 is 17 amino acids. The CDR3 loop is CASSISGGRAGGETQYF. CDR3 nucleotide sequence: TGTGCCAGTAGTATTTCCGGCGGGAGGGCCGGAGGTGAGACCCAGTACTTC.

The rearrangement uses TRBV25-1 and TRBJ1-4, with 8 bases that match TRBD1. The CDR3 is made up of 14 amino acids. Germline V CDR1 and CDR2: MGHDK, SYGVNS. V lost 5 bases and J lost 8; bases outside the gene matches: 7. DNA for the CDR3: TGTGCCAGCAGTAGTCACACAGGGGGAGAAAAACTGTTTTTT. Its protein is CASSSHTGGEKLFF.

This clonotype has at least ten counts. The V and J genes are TRBV7-8 and TRBJ2-2; 9 bases map to TRBD1. Germline CDR1 reads SGHVS; CDR2 reads FQNEAQ. Trimming removed 6 bases from V and 1 base from J; junction bases left unmatched: 6. The CDR3 is made up of 16 amino acids. CDR3: CASRARDRVNTGELFF. The CDR3 bases are TGTGCCAGCAGAGCCCGGGACAGGGTGAACACCGGGGAGCTGTTTTTT. Based on the CDR3 plus reference TRBV7-8 and TRBJ2-2, the full variable domain is GAGVSQSPRYKVAKRGQDVALRCDPISGHVSLFWYQQALGQGPEFLTYFQNEAQLDKSGLPSDRFFAERPEGSVSTLKIQRTQQEDSAVYLCASRARDRVNTGELFFGEGSRLTVL.

This clonotype was counted many times. V is TRBV7-2 and J is TRBJ2-1, with D perhaps matching TRBD1 (5 bases). There are 13 residues in the CDR3. Deletions cut 3 bases from V and 6 bases from J, with 9 bases between. CDR1 is SGHTA, CDR2 FQGNSA, per germline. CDR3 nucleotides: TGTGCCAGCAGCTTGAGCCAGGGCAATGAGCAGTTCTTC. This sequence encodes CASSLSQGNEQFF.

This clonotype was counted a few times. The chain employs TRBV11-2 and TRBJ1-3; D is unresolved. This CDR3 is built from 14 residues. Germline CDR1 is SGHAT and CDR2 is FQNNGV. Trimming removed 2 bases from V and 2 bases from J, with 7 bases in between. CDR3: CASSLSGPGNTIYF. In DNA, the CDR3 is TGTGCCAGCAGCTTATCTGGACCTGGAAACACCATATATTTT.

This clonotype turned up a few times. The rearrangement links TRBV7-2 to TRBJ2-7, with TRBD2 identical over 8 bases. The CDR3 is 15 residues long. Trimming cost V 3 bases and J 5 bases; bases outside gene matches: 9. Germline V gene data show CDR1 as SGHTA and CDR2 as FQGNSA. This CDR3 is CASSLEAGGWNEQYF. In DNA, the CDR3 is TGTGCCAGCAGCTTGGAGGCGGGAGGATGGAACGAGCAGTACTTC.